This T cell receptor beta chain was captured by sequencing in a study of blood T cell repertoires in COVID-19. Study as a whole: Acute and convalescent COVID-19 specimens originated in the United States, Italy and Spain. T cells, B-cell-depleted T cells, or PBMCs supplied cDNA or gDNA.

In the authors' methods: Amplification from reference gene primers served as the basis for estimated nucleated cell counts. Here immunoSEQ multiplex PCR was the method, and the copy in TCRdb shows in-frame clones only, minus some. V, J and clone size are taken as reported in that table, and D and trimming were inferred from the DNA itself. The sample includes 300,000 to 350,000 clones, 80% to 90% seen only once; the top ten take around 9.9%. The CDR3 is made up of 12 amino acids. Germline trimming cut 6 bases from V and 4 bases from J; bases unmatched to any gene: 1. CDR1 LNHDA and CDR2 SQIVND come from the germline V gene (reference sequence).

The chain links TRBV19 to TRBJ1-1; 8 bases line up with TRBD1. Sequencing was done on a sample of peripheral blood. The TCR sequence derives from a man younger than 40 with COVID-19, enrolled during active disease. CDR3 DNA: TGTGCCAGTAGCCAGGGGGCCACTGAAGCTTTCTTT. Translating it yields CASSQGATEAFF. The full variable domain, in which reference TRBV19 and TRBJ1-1 provide the parts outside the CDR3, is DGGITQSPKYLFRKEGQNVTLSCEQNLNHDAMYWYRQDPGQGLRLIYYSQIVNDFQKGDIAEGYSVSREKKESFPLTVTSAQKNPTAFYLCASSQGATEAFFGQGTRLTVV.